This T cell receptor beta chain was found in a study of identical twins. TCRdb itself ran the 5' RACE reads through MiXCR, one entry per CDR3 protein. The sample consists of 500,000 to 600,000 distinct CDR3 sequences, 22% of them appearing once. Another study also made use of these data, one on T cells expressing NK-cell markers.

The clonotype originates from a woman aged 18 to 35 in good health. Sequencing was carried out using CD4+ T cells sorted from blood.

CDR3 protein: CASGLNYEQYF. As DNA, the CDR3 is TGTGCTAGTGGTTTGAACTACGAGCAGTACTTC. The gene calls are TRBV12-5 and TRBJ2-7; no clear D gene. V was pared by 2 bases and J by 3 bases, with 2 bases between. Germline CDR1 LGHNT, CDR2 FRNRAP. The CDR3 is 11 amino acids.